This TCR beta chain comes out of a study of cytomegalovirus exposure and HLA in healthy donors. Germline CDR1 MNHEY, CDR2 SMNVEV (reference sequence). Trimming took off 8 bases at V and 4 bases at J, with 12 bases between the two ends. This CDR3 contains 13 residues. Researchers ran the PCR with 60 Vbeta and 13 Jbeta primers. Profiled with immunoSEQ multiplex PCR; TCRdb holds only in-frame clones, not every one. The sample records around 110,000 clones, about 79% being singletons. The chain is built from TRBV27 and TRBJ1-5; no definite D call. The material sequenced was PBMCs. The TCR originated in a young man in good health and CMV-seropositive. This chain's CDR3 is CASGLVDNQPQHF. CDR3 sequence (DNA): TGTGCCAGCGGGCTGGTTGATAATCAGCCCCAGCATTTT.